Included here is one T cell receptor (beta chain) sequence, with context. This record belongs to a study of cytomegalovirus exposure and HLA in healthy donors. Germline lookup yields CDR1 KGHSH and CDR2 LQKENI. The CDR3 contains 16 residues. The ends were cut back, 3 bases at V and 1 base at J, with 16 bases in the middle. The primer mix had 60 Vbeta and 13 Jbeta primers. Profiling relied on immunoSEQ multiplex PCR, and the TCRdb table lists in-frame clones only, not all of them. Among 55,000 to 85,000 clones listed, about two thirds were seen once. This TCR derives from a middle-aged woman in good health and CMV-seropositive. Sequencing was done on a sample of PBMCs. The V call is TRBV18, the J call TRBJ2-7, with D possibly TRBD2 on 5 matching bases. The CDR3 is CASSPNPGSGSYEQYF. The CDR3 region has the DNA TGTGCCAGCTCACCTAATCCAGGTTCGGGATCCTACGAGCAGTACTTC.